This TCR beta chain was sequenced in a study of OX40 agonist ivuxolimab in advanced cancers. At the level of the study: Patient treatment consisted of intravenous ivuxolimab administration every 2 weeks at 0.01 to 10 mg/kg. Averaging about 60 years in age, with a range of roughly 23 to 85, the cohort was 80% to 90% male.

This table comes from immunoSEQ multiplex PCR, and its TCRdb copy is limited to in-frame clones, with some not included. Here the sample spans about 32,000 clones, about 80% being singletons. Trimming removed 4 bases at V and 2 bases at J, with 5 bases between. The CDR3 is made up of 12 amino acids. General study results and limits: Relative to CD4+ cells, CD8+ T cells on average had more expanded clones.

This clone was observed a single time. Its target is unknown. This specimen was CD4+ or CD8+ T cells sorted from blood, taken in a trial of the OX40 agonist ivuxolimab. The V call is TRBV23-1, the J call TRBJ1-2; possible D gene TRBD1, 5 bases. TRBV23-1 is marked as an open reading frame, function uncertain. This sequence was found in an adult with an advanced solid tumor such as melanoma, head and neck, liver or kidney cancer. The CDR3 protein is CASSRGNYGYTF. The DNA of the CDR3 is TGCGCCAGCAGTCGGGGGAACTATGGCTACACCTTC.